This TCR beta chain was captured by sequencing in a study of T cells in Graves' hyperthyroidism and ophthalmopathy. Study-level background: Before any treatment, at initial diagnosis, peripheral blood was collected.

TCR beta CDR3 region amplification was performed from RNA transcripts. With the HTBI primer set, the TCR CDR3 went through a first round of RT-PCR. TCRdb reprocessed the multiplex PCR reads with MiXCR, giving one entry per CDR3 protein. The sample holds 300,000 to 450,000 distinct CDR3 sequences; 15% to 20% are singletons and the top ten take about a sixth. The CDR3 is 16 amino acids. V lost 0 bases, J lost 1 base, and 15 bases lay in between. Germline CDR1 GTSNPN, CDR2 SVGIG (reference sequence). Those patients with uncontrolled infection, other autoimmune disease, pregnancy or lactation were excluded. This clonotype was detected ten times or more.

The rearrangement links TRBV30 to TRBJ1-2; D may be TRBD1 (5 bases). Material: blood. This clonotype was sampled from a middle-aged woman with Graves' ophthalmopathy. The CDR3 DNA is TGTGCCTGGAGTGTAAGGGGCAGGAAAATTAACTATGGCTACACCTTC. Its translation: CAWSVRGRKINYGYTF. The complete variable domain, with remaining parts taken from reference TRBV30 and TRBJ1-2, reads SQTIHQWPATLVQPVGSPLSLECTVEGTSNPNLYWYRQAAGRGLQLLFYSVGIGQISSEVPQNLSASRPQDRQFILSSKKLLLSDSGFYLCAWSVRGRKINYGYTFGSGTRLTVV.